The 30 T cell receptor beta chains given below trace back to one sample, sequenced in a study of CD8 T cells in ankylosing spondylitis (dated by TCRdb to between 2016 and 2019). Library preparation employed 5' RACE. The sequencing machine was an Illumina HiSeq 2500. TCRdb trimmed the raw reads at Q25, called clones with MiXCR and kept productive beta chains. For every CDR3 protein sequence, its rows merge into one entry that carries the most common genes and DNA. The sample has hundreds of thousands of distinct CDR3 sequences on record, around 21% of them singletons. The ten top clones hold approximately 3.7% of the sample. Sample: blood, either unsorted or a sorted T cell fraction (not recorded which). The receptors originated from a female donor with ankylosing spondylitis or in good health (not recorded which).

J is TRBJ2-7 and V is TRBV27; D possibly matches TRBD1 or TRBD2 (5 bases each). Germline V CDR1 and CDR2: MNHEY, SMNVEV (reference sequence). The CDR3 has 11 residues. The germline V and J ends were trimmed by 8 bases and 3 bases, with 8 bases remaining between them. The CDR3 spells CASGDRYEQYF. CDR3 bases: TGTGCCAGCGGGGACCGCTACGAGCAGTACTTC.

This chain uses TRBV4-3 with TRBJ1-2, with 10 bases aligning to TRBD1. The ends lost 4 bases at V and 2 bases at J; junction bases unmatched: 4. CDR3 length equals 15 residues. Per the germline V gene, CDR1 is LGHNA and CDR2 is YSLEER. CDR3 DNA: TGCGCCAGCAGCCGACTGGACAGGGGGAACTATGGCTACACCTTC. Its protein is CASSRLDRGNYGYTF.

V and J are TRBV12-3 or TRBV12-4 and TRBJ2-2; D call uncertain. Trimming stripped 1 base from V and 1 base from J, with 10 bases between. CDR3 size: 16 residues. The CDR3 DNA follows: TGTGCCAGCAGTTTAGGCCGGGCCCTGAACACCGGGGAGCTGTTTTTT. It codes for CASSLGRALNTGELFF.

The CDR3 reads CSARKALAGGYNEQFF. Written as DNA, the CDR3 is TGCAGTGCTAGAAAAGCCCTAGCGGGAGGGTACAATGAGCAGTTCTTC. V gene TRBV20-1 combines with J gene TRBJ2-1, with 12 nucleotides matching TRBD2. Per the germline V gene, CDR1 is DFQATT and CDR2 is SNEGSKA (reference sequence). V was clipped by 2 bases and J by 4 bases; unmatched bases: 6. The CDR3 extends over 16 amino acids.

This clonotype was counted a single time. This rearrangement joins TRBV15 to TRBJ1-5; 7 nucleotides align to TRBD1. The germline gives CDR1 LNHNV, CDR2 YYDKDF (reference sequence). The J segment lost 8 bases and the V segment lost 5 bases, leaving 9 bases of the junction unmatched. The CDR3 is made up of 14 amino acids. DNA of the CDR3: TGTGCCACCAGCCCCCGGAGGGGGCTTAAGCCCCAGCATTTT. Protein product: CATSPRRGLKPQHF.

The table lists this clonotype with a few counts. The chain employs TRBV20-1 and TRBJ2-4; D not resolved. Germline loops: CDR1 DFQATT, CDR2 SNEGSKA (reference sequence). The CDR3 is 14 residues long. Trimming pared 2 bases from V and 6 bases from J, leaving 14 bases between. The CDR3 sequence: CSARMEKGRNIQYF. CDR3 bases: TGCAGTGCTAGAATGGAAAAAGGCCGAAACATTCAGTACTTC.

The rearrangement joins TRBV20-1 to TRBJ2-1; 7 nucleotides agree with TRBD2. The CDR3 covers 14 residues. In germline, CDR1 is DFQATT, CDR2 SNEGSKA (reference sequence). V lost 6 bases and J lost 2; bases outside the gene matches: 7. The DNA of the CDR3 is TGCAGTGCCCCGGGACTAAGCACCTACAATGAGCAGTTCTTC. Encoded protein: CSAPGLSTYNEQFF.

This sequence joins TRBV27 and TRBJ2-7; 8 positions match TRBD2. The CDR3 runs 14 residues. Germline assignment: CDR1 MNHEY and CDR2 SMNVEV (reference sequence). After removal of 11 bases from V and 6 bases from J, the junction contained 15 bases not matched to a gene. In DNA, the CDR3 is TGTGCCGTCAGGGGTGGGACTAGGCGTCGCGAGCAGTACTTC. This gives the protein CAVRGGTRRREQYF.

This clonotype was observed a few times. The genes are TRBV25-1 and TRBJ2-5; 8 bases agree with TRBD1. The CDR3 contains 17 residues. CDR1 and CDR2 from the germline V gene are MGHDK and SYGVNS. V gave up 1 base and J gave up 2 bases; unmatched junction bases: 9. The CDR3 DNA reads TGTGCCAGCAGTGAATTTCAGGGGGCGAGTCGACAAGAGACCCAGTACTTC. Its protein is CASSEFQGASRQETQYF.

This clonotype was found a few times. The genes are TRBV20-1 and TRBJ2-5; D might be TRBD1 (5 bases). V lost 3 bases, J lost 5 bases, and 16 bases lay in between. Per the germline V gene, CDR1 is DFQATT and CDR2 is SNEGSKA (reference sequence). This CDR3 region has 14 residues. CDR3 in DNA: TGCAGTGCTAGGGAGACAGATTGGCTTGAGACCCAGTACTTC. It codes for CSARETDWLETQYF.

This clonotype occurred many times. The chain couples TRBV28 to TRBJ2-2; 8 nucleotides align to TRBD1. CDR1 MDHEN and CDR2 SYDVKM come from the germline V gene. The J segment lost 4 bases and the V segment lost 5 bases, leaving 0 bases of the junction unmatched. The CDR3 has 13 amino acids. The CDR3 loop is CASSDRGTGELFF. In DNA form, the CDR3 reads TGTGCCAGCAGTGACAGGGGCACCGGGGAGCTGTTTTTT.

This clonotype was counted a few times. The V and J genes are TRBV7-3 and TRBJ2-1; a possible D gene is TRBD2 (6 bases). Germline CDR1 reads SGHTA; CDR2 reads FQGTGA. The V gene lost 5 bases and the J gene lost 3 bases, with 20 bases spanning the gap. CDR3 length equals 17 residues. CDR3 in DNA: TGTGCCAGCAGCCCCGGGCGCTTAGCGGCTCACTACAATGAGCAGTTCTTC. This translates into CASSPGRLAAHYNEQFF.

The chain links TRBV11-2 to TRBJ2-3; TRBD2 matches at 12 bases. V gave up 5 bases and J gave up 4 bases; unmatched junction bases: 4. There are 15 residues in the CDR3. Germline V CDR1 and CDR2: SGHAT, FQNNGV. CDR3 sequence (DNA): TGTGCCAGCAGCCGACTAGCGGGAGCCCCAGATACGCAGTATTTT. It translates to CASSRLAGAPDTQYF.

This clonotype was seen a few times. The CDR3 protein is CASSLDRVSYEQYF. The CDR3 region has the DNA TGTGCCAGCAGCCTGGACAGGGTATCCTACGAGCAGTACTTC. The chain couples TRBV7-2 to TRBJ2-7, with TRBD1 identical over 8 bases. In germline, CDR1 is SGHTA, CDR2 FQGNSA. Trimming cost V 5 bases and J 1 base; bases outside gene matches: 4. The CDR3 length is 14 residues.

The CDR3 nucleotides read TGTGCCAGCAGCTTAGCCACTACAGGCACGCAGTATTTT. Its protein product is CASSLATTGTQYF. The chain couples TRBV7-3 to TRBJ2-3; weak D call: TRBD1 (5 bases). The V end was cut by 2 bases, the J end by 9 bases, with 12 bases between. The CDR3 spans 13 residues. CDR1 is SGHTA and CDR2 is FQGTGA in the germline V gene.

This clonotype has more than one count but fewer than ten. The chain joins TRBV12-3 or TRBV12-4 to TRBJ1-5, with D unclear. V lost 6 bases to trimming and J lost 7 bases, with 19 bases between them. This CDR3 spans 15 amino acids. Written as DNA, the CDR3 is TGTGCCAGCAGCCGAATTGAGGGTCCAAGGCAGCCCCAGCATTTT. Protein: CASSRIEGPRQPQHF.

The CDR3 here is CASNHEGGGELFF. Here the CDR3 DNA reads TGTGCCAGCAATCATGAGGGGGGCGGGGAGCTGTTTTTT. This chain links TRBV7-8 with TRBJ2-2, with D possibly being TRBD1 or TRBD2 (6 bases each). Germline values: CDR1 SGHVS, CDR2 FQNEAQ. The CDR3 length is 13 residues. Deletions cut 7 bases from V and 7 bases from J, with 13 bases between.

This clonotype has a handful of counts. This sequence joins TRBV12-3 or TRBV12-4 and TRBJ2-2; no clear D gene. The CDR3 is 12 amino acids. V dropped 3 bases and J dropped 8 bases, with 7 bases sitting between them. Here the CDR3 reads CASSFIGGELFF. The CDR3 nucleotides read TGTGCCAGCAGTTTCATCGGGGGGGAGCTGTTTTTT.

This clonotype showed up just a few times. The chain recombines TRBV5-1 with TRBJ2-1, with 9 bases aligning to TRBD2. Trimming took 4 bases from V and 4 from J; bases not matched to a gene: 9. In germline, CDR1 is SGHRS, CDR2 YFSETQ. The CDR3 contains 16 residues. The CDR3 DNA reads TGCGCCAGCAGCGAGGAACTAGCGGGTGGTTACAATGAGCAGTTCTTC. This gives the protein CASSEELAGGYNEQFF.

J is TRBJ2-7 and V is TRBV7-9; D uncertain. CDR1 and CDR2 (germline): SEHNR, FQNEAQ (reference sequence). CDR3 length: 13 residues. Trimming took 3 bases from V and 3 from J, leaving 9 bases between them. The CDR3 here is CASSLSARYEQYF. CDR3 DNA: TGTGCCAGCAGCTTGTCGGCCCGCTACGAGCAGTACTTC.

This clonotype was seen at least ten times. This chain joins TRBV12-3 or TRBV12-4 and TRBJ2-5, with D perhaps TRBD2 (5 bases). V gave up 7 bases and J gave up 5 bases, with 14 bases separating them. The CDR3 runs 13 residues. CDR3 sequence: CASTLGGLETQYF. The CDR3 region has the DNA TGTGCCAGCACCCTAGGCGGGCTGGAGACCCAGTACTTC.

Many counts were recorded for this clonotype. The J gene is TRBJ1-2, the V gene TRBV3-1, with D unclear. Germline values: CDR1 LGHDT, CDR2 YNNKEL (reference sequence). Trimming shortened V by 2 bases and J by 1 base, and 11 bases separated the two germline ends. The CDR3 is 15 amino acids. CDR3 coding DNA: TGTGCCAGCAGCCAAAAAGGGAGTAGTAACTATGGCTACACCTTC. Protein product: CASSQKGSSNYGYTF.

This chain links TRBV20-1 with TRBJ1-2, with D uncertain. Germline assignment: CDR1 DFQATT and CDR2 SNEGSKA (reference sequence). The CDR3 contains 12 residues. The V gene lost 1 base and the J gene lost 4 bases, with 7 bases spanning the gap. The CDR3 reads CSARVDAYGYTF. CDR3 DNA: TGCAGTGCTAGAGTTGACGCCTATGGCTACACCTTC.

This sequence joins TRBV7-2 and TRBJ1-1, with a tentative D call TRBD1 (5 bases). Trimming left V 5 bases short and J 0 bases short, with 13 bases between. The CDR3 sequence is 15 residues long. CDR1 is SGHTA, CDR2 FQGNSA, per germline. In DNA, the CDR3 is TGTGCCAGCAGCGATTTTGGGGGTATGAACACTGAAGCTTTCTTT. It specifies CASSDFGGMNTEAFF.

This clonotype occurred many times. The V and J genes are TRBV7-2 and TRBJ1-6, with D perhaps TRBD1 (6 bases). Germline loops: CDR1 SGHTA, CDR2 FQGNSA. Trimming took 7 bases from V and 1 from J, leaving 11 bases between them. The CDR3 has 15 amino acids. The CDR3 loop is CASNEGGSYNSPLHF. CDR3 DNA sequence: TGTGCCAGCAACGAGGGGGGGTCCTATAATTCACCCCTCCACTTT.

V is TRBV5-5 and J is TRBJ2-6, with unresolved D. The germline V gene encodes CDR1 SGHKS and CDR2 YYEKEE (reference sequence). V was trimmed by 2 bases and J by 3 bases, leaving 18 bases between them. The CDR3 loop spans 18 amino acids. CDR3 DNA: TGTGCCAGCAGCTTTCTCCACTTCCTTACCGATGGGGCCAACGTCCTGACTTTC. The encoded protein is CASSFLHFLTDGANVLTF.

This clonotype was picked up many times. The chain employs TRBV5-4 and TRBJ2-2, with 14 nucleotides matching TRBD2. Germline assignment: CDR1 SGHNT and CDR2 YYREEE (reference sequence). V lost 3 bases to trimming and J lost 5 bases; unmatched junction nucleotides: 3. The CDR3 runs to 16 residues. The CDR3 spells CASSSGLAGGTGELFF. The CDR3, as DNA: TGTGCCAGCAGCTCCGGACTAGCGGGAGGTACCGGGGAGCTGTTTTTT.

J is TRBJ2-7 and V is TRBV12-3 or TRBV12-4; TRBD2 agrees at 12 bases. With V trimmed by 1 base and J by 3 bases, 10 bases remained unmatched. This CDR3 contains 18 residues. CDR3 in DNA: TGTGCCAGCAGTTTAGGTCTAGCGGGAGGGGCCGGGCACTACGAGCAGTACTTC. Protein: CASSLGLAGGAGHYEQYF.

Ten or more counts support this clonotype. This sequence joins TRBV20-1 and TRBJ1-2, with 7 bases identical to TRBD1. The CDR3 is made up of 13 amino acids. Germline CDR1 is DFQATT and CDR2 is SNEGSKA (reference sequence). The CDR3 sequence: CVCYFQGGYGYTF. The CDR3 nucleotides read TGCGTCTGCTACTTTCAGGGGGGCTATGGCTACACCTTC.

Regarding this clonotype: Sequence at one end of the junction differs from germline and may be a read error. The rearrangement uses TRBV23-1 and TRBJ2-5, with D possibly being TRBD1 (5 bases). TRBV23-1 is an ORF, with its function uncertain. The CDR3 runs to 18 residues. The CDR3, as DNA: TGCGCCTGCAGTCCTCGAGCAGGGAAAGCTACCCGGCAAGAGACCCAGTACTTC. Protein product: CACSPRAGKATRQETQYF.